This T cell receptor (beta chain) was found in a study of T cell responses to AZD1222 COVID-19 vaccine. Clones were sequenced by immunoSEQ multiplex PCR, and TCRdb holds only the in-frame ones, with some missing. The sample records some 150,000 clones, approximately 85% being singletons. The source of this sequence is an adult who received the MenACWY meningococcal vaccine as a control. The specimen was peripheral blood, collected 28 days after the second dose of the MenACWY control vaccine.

The CDR3 bases are TGTGCCAGCAGCCTAAGTCAGAACTCTGGGGCCAACGTCCTGACTTTC. Translation gives CASSLSQNSGANVLTF. The chain has TRBV4-2 and TRBJ2-6; D remains ambiguous. Per the germline V gene, CDR1 is LGHNA and CDR2 is YNFKEQ. The V end lost 4 bases, the J end lost 0 bases, and 10 bases lay between the germline ends. The CDR3 contains 16 residues.